This TCR beta chain was captured in a study of early T cells in non-severe SARS-CoV-2 infection. Study in general: Chains from this unsorted whole-blood bulk RNA could not be paired. The study's findings and limits: Comparison of clonotypes with VDJdb favored anti-spike CD8 responses while missing private and CD4 specificities.

V lost 3 bases to trimming and J lost 10 bases, with 19 bases between them. This CDR3 spans 14 amino acids. Germline-derived CDR1 and CDR2 are SQVTM and ANQGSEA. With regard to this clonotype: Its specificity is unknown.

Individually, cDNA molecules had unique molecular identifiers attached to them. TCRdb re-called the 5' RACE reads through MiXCR, storing one row per CDR3 protein. Among 55,000 to 75,000 distinct CDR3 sequences listed, about 8% were seen once. Material: whole blood. The chain has TRBV29-1 and TRBJ2-1; a possible D gene is TRBD2 (6 bases). The receptor comes from an adult who was a healthcare worker with PCR-confirmed SARS-CoV-2 infection or an uninfected control (not recorded which). The CDR3 here is CSVEVLAEIGEQFF. Here the CDR3 DNA reads TGCAGCGTTGAGGTTTTAGCGGAAATAGGGGAGCAGTTCTTC.